Sequencing of this TCR beta chain was carried out in a study of T cells in Graves' hyperthyroidism and ophthalmopathy. The source material, RNA transcripts, was used to amplify TCR beta CDR3 regions. HTBI primers were the set used in a first-round RT-PCR of the TCR CDR3. TCRdb reanalysed the multiplex PCR reads using MiXCR and keeps one entry per CDR3 protein. The sample carries about 610,000 distinct CDR3 sequences, under 15% recorded once. CDR3 length: 12 residues. Germline V gene data show CDR1 as SGHVS and CDR2 as FNYEAQ. V shed 6 bases and J shed 10 bases, with 15 bases lying between them. This clonotype was detected a few times.

The sequence was collected from a woman in her thirties or forties with Graves' ophthalmopathy. The sample consisted of blood. The V and J genes are TRBV7-6 and TRBJ1-1, with D tentatively TRBD1 (5 bases). The CDR3 loop is CASSPPQGVAFF. CDR3 DNA: TGTGCCAGCAGTCCTCCCCAAGGGGTAGCTTTCTTT.